The clone carrying this T cell receptor (beta chain) was detected only a few times. No antigen is known for it. The data derive from a study of OX40 agonist ivuxolimab in advanced cancers. Autoimmune disease history or systemic immunosuppression led to patients being barred. Repertoires were generated with immunoSEQ multiplex PCR, while TCRdb's copy carries only in-frame clones and drops some. There are approximately 44,000 clones in the sample; 86% occur only once, and approximately 13% lies in the top ten. The study's findings and limits: Some nonresponders likewise displayed low normalized T-cell clonal expansion.

The trim removed 5 bases at V and 4 bases at J, leaving 9 bases unmatched. The CDR3 covers 16 residues. Looked up from germline, CDR1 is SGHVS and CDR2 is FQNEAQ. The V gene is TRBV7-8, the J gene TRBJ2-2; 8 nucleotides line up with TRBD1. The sample in question was CD4+ or CD8+ T cells sorted from blood, obtained in a trial of the OX40 agonist ivuxolimab. The receptor's source is an adult with an advanced solid tumor such as melanoma, head and neck, liver or kidney cancer. The DNA for the CDR3 is TGTGCCAGCAGCCACGGACAGGGATCGGTCACCGGGGAGCTGTTTTTT. Amino acids: CASSHGQGSVTGELFF.